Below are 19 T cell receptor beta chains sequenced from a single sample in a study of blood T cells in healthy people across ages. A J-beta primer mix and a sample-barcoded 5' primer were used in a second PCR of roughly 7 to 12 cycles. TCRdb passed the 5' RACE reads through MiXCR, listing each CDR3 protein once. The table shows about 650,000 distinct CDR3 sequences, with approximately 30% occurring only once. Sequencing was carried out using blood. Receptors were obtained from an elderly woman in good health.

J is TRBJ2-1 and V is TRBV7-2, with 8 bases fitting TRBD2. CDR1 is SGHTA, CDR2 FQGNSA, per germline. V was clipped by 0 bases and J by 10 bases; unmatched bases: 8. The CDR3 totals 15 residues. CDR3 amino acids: CASSLASGRGREQFF. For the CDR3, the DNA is TGTGCCAGCAGCTTAGCCAGCGGGAGAGGACGGGAGCAGTTCTTC. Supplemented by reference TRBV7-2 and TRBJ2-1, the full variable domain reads GAGVSQSPSNKVTEKGKDVELRCDPISGHTALYWYRQSLGQGLEFLIYFQGNSAPDKSGLPSDRFSAERTGGSVSTLTIQRTQQEDSAVYLCASSLASGRGREQFFGPGTRLTVL.

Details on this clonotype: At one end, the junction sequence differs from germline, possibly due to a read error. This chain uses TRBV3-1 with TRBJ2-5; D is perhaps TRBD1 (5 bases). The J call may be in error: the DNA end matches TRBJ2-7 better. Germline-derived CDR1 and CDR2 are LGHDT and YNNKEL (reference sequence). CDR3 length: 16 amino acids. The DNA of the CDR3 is TGTGCCAGTAGCCAAGATCCTCGACAGTGGATCTACGAGCAGTACTTC. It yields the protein CASSQDPRQWIYEQYF.

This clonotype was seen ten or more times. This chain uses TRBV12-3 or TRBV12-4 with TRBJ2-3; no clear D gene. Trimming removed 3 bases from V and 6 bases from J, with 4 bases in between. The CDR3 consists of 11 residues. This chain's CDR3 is CASSLRDTQYF. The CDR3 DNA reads TGTGCCAGCAGTTTGAGGGATACGCAGTATTTT.

The CDR3 spells CASSLGTGVPYEQYF. In DNA, the CDR3 is TGTGCCAGCAGCTTAGGTACAGGGGTCCCCTACGAGCAGTACTTC. The chain uses TRBV11-3 and TRBJ2-5, with 7 bases fitting TRBD1. Judging by the DNA end, TRBJ2-7 fits better; the J call may be wrong. Germline V lookup: CDR1 SGHNT, CDR2 YENEEA. The CDR3 is 15 amino acids.

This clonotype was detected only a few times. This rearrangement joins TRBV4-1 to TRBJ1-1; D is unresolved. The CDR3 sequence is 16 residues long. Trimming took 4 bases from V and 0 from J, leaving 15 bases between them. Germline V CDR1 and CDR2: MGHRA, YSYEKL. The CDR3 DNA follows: TGCGCCAGCAGCCGCGCCGACGGAATCATGAACACTGAAGCTTTCTTT. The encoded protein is CASSRADGIMNTEAFF.

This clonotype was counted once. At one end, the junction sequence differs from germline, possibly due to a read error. The CDR3 spells CVSSQIGTEAFF. In nucleotides, the CDR3 is TGTGTCAGCAGTCAGATAGGGACTGAAGCTTTCTTT. The V call is TRBV28, the J call TRBJ1-1; no firm D call. There are 12 residues in the CDR3. Germline lookup yields CDR1 MDHEN and CDR2 SYDVKM.

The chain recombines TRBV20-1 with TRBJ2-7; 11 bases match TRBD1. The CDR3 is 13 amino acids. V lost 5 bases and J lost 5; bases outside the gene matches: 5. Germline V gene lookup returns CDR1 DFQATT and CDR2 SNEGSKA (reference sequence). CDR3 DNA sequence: TGCAGTGCTCGGGACAGGGGGGTTCACGAGCAGTACTTC. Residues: CSARDRGVHEQYF.

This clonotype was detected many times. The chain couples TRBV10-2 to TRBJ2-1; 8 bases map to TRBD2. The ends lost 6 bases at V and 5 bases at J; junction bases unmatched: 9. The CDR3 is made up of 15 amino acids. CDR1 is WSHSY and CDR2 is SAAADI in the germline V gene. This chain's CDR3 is CASSPLAGSHNEQFF. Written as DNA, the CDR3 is TGCGCCAGCAGCCCCTTAGCGGGGTCGCACAATGAGCAGTTCTTC.

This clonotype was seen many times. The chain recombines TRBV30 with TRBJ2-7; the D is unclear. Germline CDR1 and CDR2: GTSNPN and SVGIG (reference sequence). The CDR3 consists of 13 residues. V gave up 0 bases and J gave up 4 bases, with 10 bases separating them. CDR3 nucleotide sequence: TGTGCCTGGAGTGTAGCCTTTGGATACGAGCAGTACTTC. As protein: CAWSVAFGYEQYF.

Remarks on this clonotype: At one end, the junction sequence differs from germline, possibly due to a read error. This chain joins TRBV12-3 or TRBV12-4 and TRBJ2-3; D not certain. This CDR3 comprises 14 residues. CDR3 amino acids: CASSLSQTADTQYF. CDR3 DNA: TGTGCCAGCAGTTTAAGTCAGACCGCAGATACGCAATATTTT.

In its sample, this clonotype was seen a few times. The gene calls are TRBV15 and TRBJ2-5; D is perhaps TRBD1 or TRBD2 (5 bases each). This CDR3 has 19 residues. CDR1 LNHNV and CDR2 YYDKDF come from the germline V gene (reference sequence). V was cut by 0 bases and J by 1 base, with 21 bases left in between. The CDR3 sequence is CATSRDLLKVTGPQETQYF. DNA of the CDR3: TGTGCCACCAGCAGAGATCTCTTAAAAGTAACGGGACCCCAAGAGACCCAGTACTTC.

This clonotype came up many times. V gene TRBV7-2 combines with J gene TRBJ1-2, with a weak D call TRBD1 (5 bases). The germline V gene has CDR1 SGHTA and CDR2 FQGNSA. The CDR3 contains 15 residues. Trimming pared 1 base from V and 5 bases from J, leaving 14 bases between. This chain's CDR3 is CASSLGGAAEYGYTF. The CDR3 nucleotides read TGTGCCAGCAGCTTAGGAGGGGCCGCGGAGTATGGCTACACCTTC.

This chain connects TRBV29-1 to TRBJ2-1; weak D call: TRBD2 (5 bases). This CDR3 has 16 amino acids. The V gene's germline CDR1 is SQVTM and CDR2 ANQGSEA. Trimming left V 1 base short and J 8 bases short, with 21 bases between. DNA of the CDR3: TGCAGCGTTGAAGGTCTAGCCACCTCACTCGGCTATGAGCAGTTCTTC. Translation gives CSVEGLATSLGYEQFF.

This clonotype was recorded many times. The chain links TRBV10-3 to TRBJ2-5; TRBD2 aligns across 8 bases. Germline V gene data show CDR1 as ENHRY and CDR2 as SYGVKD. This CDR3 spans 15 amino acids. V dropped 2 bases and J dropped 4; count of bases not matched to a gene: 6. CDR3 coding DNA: TGTGCCATCAGTGAGAGCGGGGGCCAGCCAGAGACCCAGTACTTC. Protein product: CAISESGGQPETQYF.

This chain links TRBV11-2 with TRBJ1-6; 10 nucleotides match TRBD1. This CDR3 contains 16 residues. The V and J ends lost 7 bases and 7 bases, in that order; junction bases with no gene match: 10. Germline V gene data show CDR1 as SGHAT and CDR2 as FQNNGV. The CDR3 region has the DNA TGTGCCAGCAACTCAGGGGTGGGACAGGGGAATTCACCCCTCCACTTT. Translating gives CASNSGVGQGNSPLHF.

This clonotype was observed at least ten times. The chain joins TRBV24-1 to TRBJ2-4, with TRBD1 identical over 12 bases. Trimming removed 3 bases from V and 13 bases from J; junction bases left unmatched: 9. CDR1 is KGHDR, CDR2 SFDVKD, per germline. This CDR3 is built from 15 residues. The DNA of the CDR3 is TGTGCCACCAGTGATCCGGGACAGGGGGCGGTGGAGCAGTACTTC. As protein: CATSDPGQGAVEQYF.

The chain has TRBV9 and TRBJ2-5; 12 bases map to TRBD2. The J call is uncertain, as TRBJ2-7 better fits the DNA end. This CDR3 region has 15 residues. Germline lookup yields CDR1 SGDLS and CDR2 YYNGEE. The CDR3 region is CASSVGLAGVFEQYF. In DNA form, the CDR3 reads TGTGCCAGCAGCGTAGGACTAGCGGGAGTCTTCGAGCAGTACTTC.

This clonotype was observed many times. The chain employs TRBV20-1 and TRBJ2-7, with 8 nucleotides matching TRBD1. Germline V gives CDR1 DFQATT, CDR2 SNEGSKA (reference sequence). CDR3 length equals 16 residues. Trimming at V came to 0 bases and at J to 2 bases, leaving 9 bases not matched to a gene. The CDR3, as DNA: TGCAGTGCTAGAGATACCGGGACAGGTCAAACCTACGAGCAGTACTTC. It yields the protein CSARDTGTGQTYEQYF.

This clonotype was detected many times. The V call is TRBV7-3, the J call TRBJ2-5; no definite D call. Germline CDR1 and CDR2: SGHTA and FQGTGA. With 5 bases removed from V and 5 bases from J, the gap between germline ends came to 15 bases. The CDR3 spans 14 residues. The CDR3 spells CASSARGPGETQYF. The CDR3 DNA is TGTGCCAGCAGCGCGCGTGGGCCTGGGGAGACCCAGTACTTC. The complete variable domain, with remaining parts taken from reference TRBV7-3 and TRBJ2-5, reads GAGVSQTPSNKVTEKGKYVELRCDPISGHTALYWYRQSLGQGPEFLIYFQGTGAADDSGLPNDRFFAVRPEGSVSTLKIQRTERGDSAVYLCASSARGPGETQYFGPGTRLLVL.